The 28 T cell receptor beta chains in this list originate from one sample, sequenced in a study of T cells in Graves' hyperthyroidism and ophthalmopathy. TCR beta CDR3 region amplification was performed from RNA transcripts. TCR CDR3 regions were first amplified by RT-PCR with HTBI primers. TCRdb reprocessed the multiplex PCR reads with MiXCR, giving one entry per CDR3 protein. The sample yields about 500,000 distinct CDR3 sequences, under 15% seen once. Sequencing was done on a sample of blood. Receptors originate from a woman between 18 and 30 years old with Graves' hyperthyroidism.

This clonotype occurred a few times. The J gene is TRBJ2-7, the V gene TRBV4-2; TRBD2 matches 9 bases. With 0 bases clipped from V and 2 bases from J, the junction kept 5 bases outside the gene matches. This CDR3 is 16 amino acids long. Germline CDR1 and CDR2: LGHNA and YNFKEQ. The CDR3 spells CASSQEGLAGTYEQYF. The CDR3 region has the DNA TGTGCCAGCAGCCAAGAAGGGCTAGCGGGGACCTACGAGCAGTACTTC.

The DNA for the CDR3 is TGTGCCATCAGGGATCCCAGGGAGGCGGGGCAAGAGACCCAGTACTTC. Its translation: CAIRDPREAGQETQYF. V is TRBV10-3 and J is TRBJ2-5, with D possibly being TRBD2 (6 bases). This CDR3 is 16 amino acids long. The V and J ends lost 6 bases and 2 bases respectively, with 19 bases between them. Germline V lookup: CDR1 ENHRY, CDR2 SYGVKD.

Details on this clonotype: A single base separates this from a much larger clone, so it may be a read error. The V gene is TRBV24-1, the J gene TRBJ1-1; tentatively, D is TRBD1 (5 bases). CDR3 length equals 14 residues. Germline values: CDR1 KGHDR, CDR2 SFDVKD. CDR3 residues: CATGLEGLNTEASF. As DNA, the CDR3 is TGTGCCACCGGCCTAGAGGGACTGAACACTGAAGCTTCCTTT.

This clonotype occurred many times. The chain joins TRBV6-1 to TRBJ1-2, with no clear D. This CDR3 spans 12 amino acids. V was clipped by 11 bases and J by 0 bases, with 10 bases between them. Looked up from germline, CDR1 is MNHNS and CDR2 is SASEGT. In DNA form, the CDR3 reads TGTGCCGTCCAACCTGCTAACTATGGCTACACCTTC. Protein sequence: CAVQPANYGYTF.

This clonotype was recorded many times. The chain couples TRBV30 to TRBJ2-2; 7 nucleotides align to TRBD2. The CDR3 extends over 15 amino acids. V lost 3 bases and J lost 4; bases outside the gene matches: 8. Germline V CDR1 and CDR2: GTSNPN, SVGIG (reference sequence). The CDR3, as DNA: TGTGCCTGGAGACTGCCGGGACTAACCACCGGGGAGCTGTTTTTT. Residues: CAWRLPGLTTGELFF.

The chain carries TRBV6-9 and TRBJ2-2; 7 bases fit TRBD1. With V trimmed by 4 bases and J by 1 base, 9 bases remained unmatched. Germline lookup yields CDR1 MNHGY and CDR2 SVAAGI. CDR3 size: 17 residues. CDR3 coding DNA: TGTGCCAGCAGTTCCGCGACAGGGACCGAGAACACCGGGGAGCTGTTTTTT. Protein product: CASSSATGTENTGELFF.

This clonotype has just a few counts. CDR3 residues: CASSLGRREQYF. CDR3 in DNA: TGTGCCAGCAGCTTAGGAAGGCGGGAGCAGTACTTC. The chain links TRBV7-8 to TRBJ2-7; no clear D gene. Trimming left V 1 base short and J 7 bases short, with 8 bases between. The CDR3 covers 12 residues. Germline V gene data show CDR1 as SGHVS and CDR2 as FQNEAQ.

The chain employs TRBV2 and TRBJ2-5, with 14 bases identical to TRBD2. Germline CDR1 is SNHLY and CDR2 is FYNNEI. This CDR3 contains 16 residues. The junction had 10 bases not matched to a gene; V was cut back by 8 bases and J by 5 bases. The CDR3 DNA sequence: TGTGCCAGCGATCCTGGGACTAGCGGGAGTATTGAGACCCAGTACTTC. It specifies CASDPGTSGSIETQYF.

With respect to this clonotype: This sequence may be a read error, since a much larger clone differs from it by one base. The CDR3 loop is CASSSSPSSPLHF. For the CDR3, the DNA is TGTGCCAGCAGCTCTTCTCCCAGTTCACCCCTCCACTTT. The chain combines TRBV9 with TRBJ1-6; D is uncertain. The CDR3 sequence is 13 residues long. The germline V gene encodes CDR1 SGDLS and CDR2 YYNGEE. Trimming took off 4 bases at V and 9 bases at J, with 11 bases between the two ends.

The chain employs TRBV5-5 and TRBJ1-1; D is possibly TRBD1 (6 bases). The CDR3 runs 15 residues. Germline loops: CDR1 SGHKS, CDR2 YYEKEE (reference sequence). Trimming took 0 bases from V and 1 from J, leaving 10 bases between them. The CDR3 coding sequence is TGTGCCAGCAGCTTGGGTCAGGGGACGAACACTGAAGCTTTCTTT. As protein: CASSLGQGTNTEAFF.

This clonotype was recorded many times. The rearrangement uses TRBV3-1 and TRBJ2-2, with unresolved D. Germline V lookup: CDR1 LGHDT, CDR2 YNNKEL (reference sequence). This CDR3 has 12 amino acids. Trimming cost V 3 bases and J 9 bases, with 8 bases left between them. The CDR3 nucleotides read TGTGCCAGCAGCCAGCATCGTCGGGAGCTGTTTTTT. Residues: CASSQHRRELFF. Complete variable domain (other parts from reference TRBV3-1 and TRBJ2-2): DTAVSQTPKYLVTQMGNDKSIKCEQNLGHDTMYWYKQDSKKFLKIMFSYNNKELIINETVPNRFSPKSPDKAHLNLHINSLELGDSAVYFCASSQHRRELFFGEGSRLTVL.

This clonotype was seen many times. CDR3 nucleotides: TGTGCCAGCAGCTTGGCCGGGGGATCTGGAAACACCATATATTTT. This sequence encodes CASSLAGGSGNTIYF. The chain uses TRBV5-5 and TRBJ1-3; D might be TRBD1 (5 bases). The CDR3 totals 15 residues. Germline CDR1 reads SGHKS; CDR2 reads YYEKEE (reference sequence). V shed 0 bases and J shed 1 base, with 8 bases lying between them.

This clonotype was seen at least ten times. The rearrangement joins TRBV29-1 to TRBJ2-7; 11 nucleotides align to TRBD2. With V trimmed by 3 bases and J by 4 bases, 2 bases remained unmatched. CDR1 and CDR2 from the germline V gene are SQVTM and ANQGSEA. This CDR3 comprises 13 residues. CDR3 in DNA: TGCAGCGTTGAGTCTAGCGGGAGGTACGAGCAGTACTTC. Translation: CSVESSGRYEQYF.

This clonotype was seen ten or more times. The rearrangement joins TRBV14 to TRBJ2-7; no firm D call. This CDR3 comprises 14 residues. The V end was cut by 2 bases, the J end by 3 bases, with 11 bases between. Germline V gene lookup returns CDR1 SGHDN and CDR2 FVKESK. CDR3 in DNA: TGTGCCAGCAGCCAATTCGGCGGAAACTACGAGCAGTACTTC. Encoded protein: CASSQFGGNYEQYF.

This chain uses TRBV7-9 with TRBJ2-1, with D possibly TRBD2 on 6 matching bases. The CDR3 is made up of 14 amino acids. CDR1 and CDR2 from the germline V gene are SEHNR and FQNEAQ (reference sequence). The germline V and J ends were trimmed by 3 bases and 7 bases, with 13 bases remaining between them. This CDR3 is CASSFLTSNNEQFF. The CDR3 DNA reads TGTGCCAGCAGCTTCCTGACTAGTAATAATGAGCAGTTCTTC.

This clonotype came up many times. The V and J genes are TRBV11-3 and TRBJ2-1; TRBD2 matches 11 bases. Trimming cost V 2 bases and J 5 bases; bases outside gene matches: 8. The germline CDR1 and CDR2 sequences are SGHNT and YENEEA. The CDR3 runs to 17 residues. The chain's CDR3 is CASSLSSRLAGHNEQFF. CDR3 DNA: TGTGCCAGCAGCTTATCCTCAAGACTAGCGGGGCACAATGAGCAGTTCTTC.

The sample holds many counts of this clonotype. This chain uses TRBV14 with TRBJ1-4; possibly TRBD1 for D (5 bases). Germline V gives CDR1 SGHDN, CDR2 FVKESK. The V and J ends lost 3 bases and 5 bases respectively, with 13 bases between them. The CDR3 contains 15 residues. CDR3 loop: CASSQERGRNEKLFF. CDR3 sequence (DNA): TGTGCCAGCAGCCAGGAGAGGGGCAGGAATGAAAAACTGTTTTTT.

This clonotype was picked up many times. CDR3 coding DNA: TGCAGTGCTAAGCCCCCCGGACTAGCGGCAAACAATGAGCAGTTCTTC. Protein: CSAKPPGLAANNEQFF. This sequence joins TRBV20-1 and TRBJ2-1; 10 nucleotides agree with TRBD2. After removal of 4 bases from V and 5 bases from J, the junction contained 11 bases not matched to a gene. Germline V gene sequence: CDR1 DFQATT, CDR2 SNEGSKA (reference sequence). The CDR3 has 16 residues.

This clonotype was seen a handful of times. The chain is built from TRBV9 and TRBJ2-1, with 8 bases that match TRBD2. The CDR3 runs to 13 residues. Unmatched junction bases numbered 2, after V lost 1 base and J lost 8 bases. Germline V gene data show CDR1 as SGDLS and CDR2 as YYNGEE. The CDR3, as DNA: TGTGCCAGCAGCGTACGTAGCGGGGATGAGCAGTTCTTC. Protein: CASSVRSGDEQFF.

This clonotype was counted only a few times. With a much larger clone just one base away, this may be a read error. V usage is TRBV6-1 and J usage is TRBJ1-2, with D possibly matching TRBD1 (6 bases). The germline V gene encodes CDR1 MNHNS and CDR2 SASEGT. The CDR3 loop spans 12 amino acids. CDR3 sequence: CVSSGQRRGYTF. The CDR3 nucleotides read TGTGTCAGCAGTGGACAGCGTCGGGGCTACACCTTC.

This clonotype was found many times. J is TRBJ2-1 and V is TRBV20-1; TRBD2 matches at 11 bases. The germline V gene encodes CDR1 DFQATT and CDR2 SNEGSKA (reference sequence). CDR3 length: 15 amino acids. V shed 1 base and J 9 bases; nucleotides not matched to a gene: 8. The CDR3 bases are TGCAGTGCTAGAGTACTAGCGGGAGTTAACGTTGAGCAGTTCTTC. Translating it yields CSARVLAGVNVEQFF.

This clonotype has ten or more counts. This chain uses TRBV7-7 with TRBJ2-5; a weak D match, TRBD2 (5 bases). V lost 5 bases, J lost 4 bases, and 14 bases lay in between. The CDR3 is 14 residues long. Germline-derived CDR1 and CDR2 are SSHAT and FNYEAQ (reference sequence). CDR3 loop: CASSPSGLAETQYF. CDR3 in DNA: TGTGCCAGCAGCCCCTCAGGACTTGCAGAGACCCAGTACTTC.

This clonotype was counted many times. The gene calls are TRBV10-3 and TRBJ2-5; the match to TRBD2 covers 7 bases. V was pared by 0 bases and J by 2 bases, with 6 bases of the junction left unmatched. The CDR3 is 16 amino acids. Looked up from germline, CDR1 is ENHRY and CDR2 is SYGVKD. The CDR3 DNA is TGTGCCATCAGTGAGTCACGGGCGGGACTACAAGAGACCCAGTACTTC. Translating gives CAISESRAGLQETQYF.

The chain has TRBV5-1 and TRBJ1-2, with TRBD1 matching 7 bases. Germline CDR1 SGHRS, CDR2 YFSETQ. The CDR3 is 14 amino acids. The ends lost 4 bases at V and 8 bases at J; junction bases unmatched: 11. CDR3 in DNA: TGCGCCAGCAGCGGAATGGGACAGCCTGTGGGCTACACCTTC. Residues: CASSGMGQPVGYTF. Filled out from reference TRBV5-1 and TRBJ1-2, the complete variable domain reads KAGVTQTPRYLIKTRGQQVTLSCSPISGHRSVSWYQQTPGQGLQFLFEYFSETQRNKGNFPGRFSGRQFSNSRSEMNVSTLELGDSALYLCASSGMGQPVGYTFGSGTRLTVV.

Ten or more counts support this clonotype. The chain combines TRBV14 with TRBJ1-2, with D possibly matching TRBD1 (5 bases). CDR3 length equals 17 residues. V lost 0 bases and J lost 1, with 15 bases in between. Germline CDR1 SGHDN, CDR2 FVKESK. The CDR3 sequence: CASSQDSVTEINYGYTF. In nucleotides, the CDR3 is TGTGCCAGCAGCCAAGATTCCGTGACAGAGATTAACTATGGCTACACCTTC.

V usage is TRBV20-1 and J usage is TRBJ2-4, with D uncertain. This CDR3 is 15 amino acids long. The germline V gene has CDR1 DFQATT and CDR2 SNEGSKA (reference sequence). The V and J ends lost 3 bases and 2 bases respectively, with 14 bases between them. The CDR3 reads CSASLSRIPKNIQYF. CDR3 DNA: TGCAGTGCTAGTCTGTCGCGTATACCCAAAAACATTCAGTACTTC.

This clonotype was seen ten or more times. The CDR3 DNA is TGTGCCAGCAGTACCGGGACAGGCGCCTACGAGCAGTACTTC. It yields the protein CASSTGTGAYEQYF. The V gene is TRBV12-3 or TRBV12-4, the J gene TRBJ2-7; 8 positions match TRBD1. The CDR3 runs 14 residues. V dropped 5 bases and J dropped 2; count of bases not matched to a gene: 5.

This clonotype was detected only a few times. The CDR3 DNA follows: TGTGCCAGCAGTTTAAAACAGGGGGCCCATGAGCAGTTCTTC. This sequence encodes CASSLKQGAHEQFF. The rearrangement uses TRBV27 and TRBJ2-1, with 9 bases fitting TRBD1. Unmatched junction bases numbered 4, after V lost 2 bases and J lost 8 bases. Per the germline V gene, CDR1 is MNHEY and CDR2 is SMNVEV (reference sequence). The CDR3 consists of 14 residues.